Below, one T cell receptor (beta chain) is given with its context. The data belong to a study of blood T cell repertoires in COVID-19. About the study: COVID-19 samples, acute and convalescent, were from the United States, Italy and Spain. The cDNA or gDNA used as material had been derived from T cells, B-cell-depleted T cells, or PBMCs.

Germline lookup yields CDR1 MNHEY and CDR2 SVGAGI. The J segment lost 7 bases and the V segment lost 4 bases, leaving 10 bases of the junction unmatched. CDR3 size: 15 residues. Original processing notes: Estimation of nucleated cell counts relied on the amplification of reference gene primers. Sequenced by immunoSEQ multiplex PCR; TCRdb stores in-frame clones only, minus some. The D gene and trimming were derived from the DNA, and the V and J assignments and clone size from that table. The sample shows about 200,000 clones, 70% to 90% of them seen only once. The chain joins TRBV6-5 to TRBJ2-5, with 9 bases lining up with TRBD1. Sample: peripheral blood. The TCR comes from a woman aged 45 to 65 with acute or convalescent COVID-19. CDR3 sequence reads: CASSFQTGGSGTQYF. The CDR3 DNA follows: TGTGCCAGCAGTTTCCAGACAGGGGGGAGCGGGACCCAGTACTTC.